One and the same sample provided the 28 T cell receptor beta chains below, sequenced in a study of cytotoxic CD8 clonotypes in ibrutinib-treated CLL (dated by TCRdb to the early 2020s). Preparation of the library involved the immunoSEQ multiplex PCR assay. The table comes from immuneACCESS by way of TCRdb, which keeps in-frame sequences with V and J called. Part of the clones is missing from these tables; in studies checked, under half for an unresolved V gene and the rest for unknown reasons. Recorded for this sample are 150,000 or so clones; approximately 85% of them occurred a single time. Of the sample, roughly 1.9% falls within the top ten clones. The sample's time point label, decoded: 20 to 30 months on ibrutinib. This specimen was PBMCs, taken after 24 months of ibrutinib treatment. The receptor set was obtained from a human donor with chronic lymphocytic leukemia.

The rearrangement links TRBV27 to TRBJ1-6; D unresolved. This CDR3 contains 14 residues. Germline assignment: CDR1 MNHEY and CDR2 SMNVEV (reference sequence). V lost 6 bases, J lost 3 bases, and 9 bases lay in between. This CDR3 is CASREGDYNSPLHF. In DNA form, the CDR3 reads TGTGCCAGCAGAGAGGGTGACTATAATTCACCCCTCCACTTT.

This clone was seen a single time. The chain recombines TRBV10-3 with TRBJ2-1; a possible D gene is TRBD2 (5 bases). The CDR3 is made up of 19 amino acids. V was cut by 3 bases and J by 0 bases, with 21 bases left in between. CDR1 and CDR2 from the germline V gene are ENHRY and SYGVKD. CDR3: CAISENEGVRRSSYNEQFF. In nucleotides, the CDR3 is TGTGCCATCAGTGAAAATGAGGGAGTAAGACGAAGCTCCTACAATGAGCAGTTCTTC.

This chain joins TRBV19 and TRBJ2-4, with D unclear. This CDR3 spans 13 amino acids. Trimming removed 3 bases from V and 6 bases from J, with 9 bases in between. The germline gives CDR1 LNHDA, CDR2 SQIVND (reference sequence). The CDR3 loop is CASSMDQPNIQYF. The CDR3 region has the DNA TGTGCCAGTAGTATGGACCAGCCAAACATTCAGTACTTC. The variable domain in full, completed from reference TRBV19 and TRBJ2-4, reads DGGITQSPKYLFRKEGQNVTLSCEQNLNHDAMYWYRQDPGQGLRLIYYSQIVNDFQKGDIAEGYSVSREKKESFPLTVTSAQKNPTAFYLCASSMDQPNIQYFGAGTRLSVL.

This chain links TRBV7-2 with TRBJ2-2; D call uncertain. Per germline, CDR1 SGHTA and CDR2 FQGNSA. V was clipped by 6 bases and J by 8 bases, with 13 bases between them. The CDR3 is 13 amino acids. CDR3 in DNA: TGTGCCAGCAGTTCTGTTAGTTGGGGGGAGCTGTTTTTT. This sequence encodes CASSSVSWGELFF.

The V gene is TRBV11-3, the J gene TRBJ1-5; TRBD1 aligns across 7 bases. CDR1 is SGHNT and CDR2 is YENEEA in the germline V gene. The V and J ends lost 5 bases and 6 bases, in that order; junction bases with no gene match: 10. The CDR3 spans 15 residues. The CDR3 reads CASSVGQSMAQPQHF. DNA for the CDR3: TGTGCCAGCAGCGTGGGACAGTCAATGGCTCAGCCCCAGCATTTT.

This CDR3 is CASSPGGAGFYEQYF. In nucleotides, the CDR3 is TGTGCCAGCAGCCCGGGCGGGGCAGGGTTCTACGAGCAGTACTTC. This rearrangement joins TRBV7-9 to TRBJ2-7; D possibly corresponds to TRBD2 (6 bases). This CDR3 region has 15 residues. Trimming cost V 5 bases and J 3 bases, with 17 bases left between them. CDR1 and CDR2 (germline): SEHNR, FQNEAQ (reference sequence).

The J gene is TRBJ2-3, the V gene TRBV19, with 11 bases fitting TRBD2. The CDR3 loop spans 17 amino acids. The germline V gene has CDR1 LNHDA and CDR2 SQIVND (reference sequence). V was pared by 5 bases and J by 4 bases, with 11 bases of the junction left unmatched. Here the CDR3 reads CASSSTSGNPSSDTQYF. The CDR3 DNA follows: TGTGCCAGTAGTTCGACTAGCGGGAATCCCTCCTCAGATACGCAGTATTTT.

The V call is TRBV7-2, the J call TRBJ2-1, with 9 nucleotides matching TRBD1. CDR1 is SGHTA, CDR2 FQGNSA, per germline. With 7 bases clipped from V and 2 bases from J, the junction kept 9 bases outside the gene matches. The CDR3 length is 16 residues. The CDR3 region is CASKPGQGLTYNEQFF. The DNA of the CDR3 is TGTGCCAGCAAACCGGGACAGGGCCTAACCTACAATGAGCAGTTCTTC.

This chain connects TRBV15 to TRBJ1-4; D not certain. The length of the CDR3 is 12 residues. The ends were cut back, 1 base at V and 7 bases at J, with 4 bases in the middle. Germline values: CDR1 LNHNV, CDR2 YYDKDF (reference sequence). CDR3 amino acids: CATSRASEKLFF. CDR3 sequence (DNA): TGTGCCACCAGCAGAGCCAGTGAAAAACTGTTTTTT.

The V call is TRBV28, the J call TRBJ1-5; D may be TRBD1 (5 bases). The V and J ends lost 5 bases and 4 bases respectively, with 21 bases between them. The CDR3 spans 17 residues. Germline V gives CDR1 MDHEN, CDR2 SYDVKM. The CDR3 sequence: CASSPGIQATRNQPQHF. CDR3 nucleotide sequence: TGTGCCAGCAGTCCCGGTATACAGGCTACGAGGAATCAGCCCCAGCATTTT.

J is TRBJ2-1 and V is TRBV11-3, with 11 bases fitting TRBD2. The CDR3 has 16 amino acids. From germline, CDR1 is SGHNT and CDR2 YENEEA. Trimming at V came to 5 bases and at J to 4 bases, leaving 7 bases not matched to a gene. This CDR3 is CASSGTGTSGYNEQFF. Written as DNA, the CDR3 is TGTGCCAGCAGCGGCACCGGGACTAGCGGATACAATGAGCAGTTCTTC.

V is TRBV6-1 and J is TRBJ2-7, with D unclear. The CDR3 contains 11 residues. Trimming stripped 11 bases from V and 5 bases from J, with 13 bases between. The germline CDR1 and CDR2 sequences are MNHNS and SASEGT. The CDR3 loop is CAEGISNEQYF. The DNA for the CDR3 is TGTGCCGAAGGGATTAGCAACGAGCAGTACTTC.

This rearrangement joins TRBV5-1 to TRBJ1-1; 9 nucleotides agree with TRBD1. Per the germline V gene, CDR1 is SGHRS and CDR2 is YFSETQ. Losses at the gene ends were 0 bases for V and 6 bases for J; bases not matched to a gene: 0. The length of the CDR3 is 13 residues. CDR3 DNA sequence: TGCGCCAGCAGCTTGGGGACAGGGGCTGAAGCTTTCTTT. It specifies CASSLGTGAEAFF. Together with reference TRBV5-1 and TRBJ1-1, the CDR3 gives the full variable domain: KAGVTQTPRYLIKTRGQQVTLSCSPISGHRSVSWYQQTPGQGLQFLFEYFSETQRNKGNFPGRFSGRQFSNSRSEMNVSTLELGDSALYLCASSLGTGAEAFFGQGTRLTVV.

This chain connects TRBV7-9 to TRBJ1-1; possibly TRBD1 for D (6 bases). Germline CDR1 and CDR2: SEHNR and FQNEAQ (reference sequence). There are 15 residues in the CDR3. Trimming shortened V by 0 bases and J by 4 bases, and 12 bases separated the two germline ends. This CDR3 reads CASSLAIRGGTEAFF. CDR3 sequence (DNA): TGTGCCAGCAGCTTAGCGATAAGAGGGGGCACTGAAGCTTTCTTT.

This chain uses TRBV10-1 with TRBJ2-5, with TRBD1 as a possible D gene (5 bases). CDR1 and CDR2 from the germline V gene are WNHNN and SYGVQD (reference sequence). Trimming pared 5 bases from V and 5 bases from J, leaving 18 bases between. The CDR3 consists of 15 residues. The CDR3 DNA reads TGCGCCAGCAGTACTCACAGGCTCCCTCGGGAGACCCAGTACTTC. Translating gives CASSTHRLPRETQYF.

The rearrangement uses TRBV7-2 and TRBJ1-1; D may be TRBD1 (5 bases). V was trimmed by 1 base and J by 5 bases, leaving 8 bases between them. Germline CDR1 and CDR2: SGHTA and FQGNSA. The CDR3 has 13 residues. The CDR3 nucleotides are TGTGCCAGCAGCTTAGTGTCAGGGACTGAAGCTTTCTTT. As protein: CASSLVSGTEAFF. Full variable domain (outside the CDR3, taken from reference TRBV7-2 and TRBJ1-1): GAGVSQSPSNKVTEKGKDVELRCDPISGHTALYWYRQSLGQGLEFLIYFQGNSAPDKSGLPSDRFSAERTGGSVSTLTIQRTQQEDSAVYLCASSLVSGTEAFFGQGTRLTVV.

V gene TRBV4-1 combines with J gene TRBJ1-2, with 8 bases identical to TRBD1. The J segment lost 6 bases and the V segment lost 0 bases, leaving 6 bases of the junction unmatched. The CDR3 is 15 residues long. CDR1 MGHRA and CDR2 YSYEKL come from the germline V gene. The CDR3 sequence: CASSQDRGQANGYTF. CDR3 nucleotide sequence: TGCGCCAGCAGCCAAGACAGGGGGCAGGCTAATGGCTACACCTTC.

The chain joins TRBV5-1 to TRBJ2-5; D is perhaps TRBD1 (6 bases). Germline assignment: CDR1 SGHRS and CDR2 YFSETQ. The CDR3 length is 16 residues. V lost 2 bases and J lost 5, with 19 bases in between. CDR3 sequence: CASSLSGVRLPETQYF. CDR3 nucleotides: TGCGCCAGCAGCTTATCAGGGGTGAGACTTCCGGAGACCCAGTACTTC.

This rearrangement joins TRBV19 to TRBJ2-1; a possible D gene is TRBD2 (5 bases). Germline values: CDR1 LNHDA, CDR2 SQIVND (reference sequence). The CDR3 runs to 12 residues. V lost 3 bases to trimming and J lost 7 bases, with 7 bases between them. The chain's CDR3 is CASSIPGNEQFF. CDR3 nucleotides: TGTGCCAGTAGTATTCCGGGGAATGAGCAGTTCTTC.

The chain uses TRBV6-5 and TRBJ1-4; possible D gene TRBD1, 5 bases. CDR1 MNHEY and CDR2 SVGAGI come from the germline V gene. The CDR3 runs 15 residues. Trimming took off 5 bases at V and 5 bases at J, with 15 bases between the two ends. In DNA form, the CDR3 reads TGTGCCAGCAGTCCAGAGTGGGGACGAAATGAAAAACTGTTTTTT. It translates to CASSPEWGRNEKLFF.

J is TRBJ2-2 and V is TRBV5-6, with D perhaps TRBD2 (6 bases). The CDR3 is 18 amino acids. V was cut by 0 bases and J by 2 bases, with 17 bases left in between. CDR1 is SGHDT and CDR2 is YYEEEE in the germline V gene. DNA for the CDR3: TGTGCCAGCAGCTTGGCCCTATGGAGGGGCCGAAACACCGGGGAGCTGTTTTTT. It yields the protein CASSLALWRGRNTGELFF. The full variable domain, rest sourced from reference TRBV5-6 and TRBJ2-2, is DAGVTQSPTHLIKTRGQQVTLRCSPKSGHDTVSWYQQALGQGPQFIFQYYEEEERQRGNFPDRFSGHQFPNYSSELNVNALLLGDSALYLCASSLALWRGRNTGELFFGEGSRLTVL.

V and J are TRBV28 and TRBJ1-3; D remains unclear. Germline CDR1 and CDR2: MDHEN and SYDVKM. This CDR3 comprises 17 residues. Trimming shortened V by 5 bases and J by 4 bases, and 21 bases separated the two germline ends. CDR3 coding DNA: TGTGCCAGCAGTCCCTTTAATAGGGTAGGTGCGGGAAACACCATATATTTT. Encoded protein: CASSPFNRVGAGNTIYF.

The genes are TRBV6-5 and TRBJ2-1; D is possibly TRBD2 (7 bases). The CDR3 consists of 14 residues. V lost 2 bases and J lost 6, with 11 bases in between. CDR1 MNHEY and CDR2 SVGAGI come from the germline V gene. CDR3 region: CASSYQGRGNEQFF. CDR3 sequence (DNA): TGTGCCAGCAGTTACCAGGGGAGGGGCAATGAGCAGTTCTTC.

The rearrangement joins TRBV4-3 to TRBJ2-7, with 11 bases lining up with TRBD2. Trimming cost V 3 bases and J 0 bases; bases outside gene matches: 10. This CDR3 is built from 18 residues. CDR1 is LGHNA and CDR2 is YSLEER in the germline V gene. CDR3 amino acids: CASSHATSGRGSSYEQYF. The CDR3 nucleotides read TGCGCCAGCAGCCATGCTACTAGCGGGAGAGGCAGCTCCTACGAGCAGTACTTC.

This rearrangement joins TRBV19 to TRBJ1-2; the D is unclear. Germline lookup yields CDR1 LNHDA and CDR2 SQIVND (reference sequence). Trimming removed 3 bases at V and 2 bases at J, with 16 bases between. This CDR3 spans 16 amino acids. Here the CDR3 DNA reads TGTGCCAGTAGTATTTCCTCCTTCAGAGGGAACTATGGCTACACCTTC. Translated: CASSISSFRGNYGYTF. The full variable domain, rest sourced from reference TRBV19 and TRBJ1-2, is DGGITQSPKYLFRKEGQNVTLSCEQNLNHDAMYWYRQDPGQGLRLIYYSQIVNDFQKGDIAEGYSVSREKKESFPLTVTSAQKNPTAFYLCASSISSFRGNYGYTFGSGTRLTVV.

The J gene is TRBJ2-2, the V gene TRBV15, with no clear D. V was cut by 4 bases and J by 8 bases, with 5 bases left in between. Germline V gives CDR1 LNHNV, CDR2 YYDKDF (reference sequence). CDR3 size: 11 residues. The CDR3 here is CATSNLGELFF. The CDR3, as DNA: TGTGCCACCAGCAATCTAGGGGAGCTGTTTTTT. The entire variable domain, with the rest obtained from reference TRBV15 and TRBJ2-2, is as follows: DAMVIQNPRYQVTQFGKPVTLSCSQTLNHNVMYWYQQKSSQAPKLLFHYYDKDFNNEADTPDNFQSRRPNTSFCFLDIRSPGLGDTAMYLCATSNLGELFFGEGSRLTVL.

The chain's CDR3 is CASSLKGDSYGYTF. In DNA, the CDR3 is TGTGCCAGCAGCTTAAAGGGGGACAGCTATGGCTACACCTTC. The chain uses TRBV7-3 and TRBJ1-2; the match to TRBD1 covers 7 bases. This CDR3 region has 14 residues. V lost 1 base, J lost 4 bases, and 3 bases stayed unmatched. Germline assignment: CDR1 SGHTA and CDR2 FQGTGA.

This chain uses TRBV7-9 with TRBJ1-5; 8 bases line up with TRBD1. The CDR3 contains 14 residues. CDR1 is SEHNR and CDR2 is FQNEAQ in the germline V gene (reference sequence). V shed 6 bases and J 6 bases; nucleotides not matched to a gene: 7. CDR3 in DNA: TGTGCCAGCAGTTTGACAGGGGACCGTCAGCCCCAGCATTTT. Residues: CASSLTGDRQPQHF.